This entry is about one TCR beta chain. As yet, its antigen is unknown. The CDR3 sequence is 14 residues long. The germline gives CDR1 SGHTA, CDR2 FQGTGA. V shed 6 bases, J shed 4 bases, and the junction held 8 bases outside the gene matches. Time point meaning: late sampling 161 to 241 days after vaccination in a few convalescent patients. Treatment of the sample: approximately nine-day PBMC culture with coronavirus spike peptide pools or control peptides (ViraFEST assay). This specimen comes from a study of vaccination and CD4 T cells after COVID-19. The Oncomine TCR Beta short-read assay was what sequenced the DNA obtained from cultured CD4+ T cells. TCRdb used MiXCR to reprocess the PCR reads, holding one entry per CDR3 protein. The sample contains 20,000 to 30,000 distinct CDR3 sequences, 40% to 45% of which appear only once.

Sequencing was performed on CD4+ T cells from blood, cultured in vitro, taken about 7 months after SARS-CoV-2 vaccination. The chain is built from TRBV7-3 and TRBJ2-5; 7 bases are shared with TRBD2. The origin of this receptor is a human donor who had recovered from COVID-19. The CDR3 region has the DNA TGTGCCAGCAGTCAAACGGGGGGATCAGAGACCCAGTACTTC. Translating it yields CASSQTGGSETQYF.